This TCR beta chain was recovered during a study of T cell repertoires in cytomegalovirus infection. Study in general: Recently identified HLA-C-restricted CMV epitopes were used, and well-studied HLA-B-restricted CMV epitopes were used as well. Whole-study findings and limits: Ex vivo, HLA-C-restricted CMV-specific TCR beta clonotypes prevailed over the rest of the response.

For this clonotype: What it binds is not known.

The CDR3 consists of 13 residues. Germline CDR1 MGHRA, CDR2 YSYEKL. The V end lost 2 bases, the J end lost 2 bases, and 7 bases lay between the germline ends. Via MiXCR, TCRdb re-called the reads, giving one row per CDR3 protein. The sample lists approximately 110,000 distinct CDR3 sequences; around 29% were seen once. The sequences come from CD8+ T cells from cultured PBMCs, collected from culture after CMV antigen stimulation. This chain connects TRBV4-1 to TRBJ2-7; D unresolved. This clonotype originated in a human donor in good health (CMV status not recorded). Some clones in this sample may be carry-over from other donors' samples. CDR3 loop: CASSQTEPYEQYF. For the CDR3, the DNA is TGCGCCAGCAGCCAAACAGAGCCCTACGAGCAGTACTTC.